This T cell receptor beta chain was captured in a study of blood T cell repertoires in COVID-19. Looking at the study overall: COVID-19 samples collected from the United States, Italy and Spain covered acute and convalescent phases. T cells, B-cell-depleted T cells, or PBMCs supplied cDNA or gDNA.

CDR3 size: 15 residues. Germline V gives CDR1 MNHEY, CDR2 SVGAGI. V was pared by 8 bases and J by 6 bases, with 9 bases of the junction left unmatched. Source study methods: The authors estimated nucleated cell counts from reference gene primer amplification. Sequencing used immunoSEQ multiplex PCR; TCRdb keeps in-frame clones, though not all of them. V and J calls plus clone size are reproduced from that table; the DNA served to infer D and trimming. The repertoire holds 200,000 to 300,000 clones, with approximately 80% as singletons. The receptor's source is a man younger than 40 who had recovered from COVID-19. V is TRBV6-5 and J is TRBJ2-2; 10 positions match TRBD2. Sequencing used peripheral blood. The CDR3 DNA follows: TGTGCCAGCTCCTTTAGCGGGGGGTATTCCGGGGAGCTGTTTTTT. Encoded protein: CASSFSGGYSGELFF.